Listed below are T cell receptor beta chains from one sample, sequenced in a study of T-cell memory formation after mild COVID-19. TCRdb ran MiXCR on the 5' RACE reads and lists one entry per CDR3 protein. Altogether 250,000 to 350,000 distinct CDR3 sequences are present, approximately 19% being singletons, with the ten largest covering approximately 21%. The specimen sequenced was PBMCs or a T cell subset sorted from them (not recorded which). Receptor source: a man aged 18 to 35 who had mild COVID-19 (a few samples of this study predate the infection). Cell type and time point are not known. The CDR3 runs from the conserved cysteine through the conserved F or W. The D gene is left open where the match is weak. Only part of the rows carry a size: once, few, many, or a class if the clone is expanded.

V: TRBV5-1
J: TRBJ2-5
size: few
D: TRBD2
CDR3: CTSMSGGGNQETQYF
DNA: TGCACTAGCATGAGTGGCGGGGGAAACCAAGAGACCCAGTACTTC

V: TRBV5-1
J: TRBJ1-4
size: .
D: TRBD1
CDR3: CASSLGPGQASRWVFF
DNA: TGCGCCAGCAGCTTGGGACCGGGACAGGCGTCTCGTTGGGTGTTTTTT

V: TRBV20-1
J: TRBJ2-3
size: .
D: TRBD1
CDR3: CSARPPAGGRTDTQYF
DNA: TGCAGTGCTAGACCCCCGGCAGGGGGCCGGACAGATACGCAGTATTTT

V: TRBV20-1
J: TRBJ1-2
size: .
D: .
CDR3: CSARDRGDWEYGYTF
DNA: TGCAGTGCTAGAGATCGGGGGGATTGGGAATATGGCTACACCTTC

V: TRBV15
J: TRBJ2-5
size: .
D: TRBD1
CDR3: CATSRDRASGETQYF
DNA: TGTGCCACCAGCAGGGACAGGGCATCGGGAGAGACCCAGTACTTC

V: TRBV7-2
J: TRBJ2-5
size: .
D: .
CDR3: CASSLFLLDSWASGAQETQYF
DNA: .

V: TRBV28
J: TRBJ2-2
size: few
D: TRBD2
CDR3: CASSTSGGFGELFF
DNA: TGTGCCAGCAGTACTAGCGGGGGATTCGGGGAGCTGTTTTTT

V: TRBV4-1
J: TRBJ1-2
size: few
D: .
CDR3: CASSRQGSNYGYTF
DNA: TGCGCCAGCAGCCGGCAGGGTTCTAACTATGGCTACACCTTC

V: TRBV7-2
J: TRBJ2-5
size: .
D: .
CDR3: CASSLALSIPGLGETQYF
DNA: TGTGCCAGCAGCTTAGCTTTGTCCATCCCAGGGTTAGGGGAGACCCAGTACTTC

V: TRBV28
J: TRBJ1-2
size: many
D: .
CDR3: CASSPAGERNGYTF
DNA: TGTGCCAGCAGTCCCGCAGGGGAACGGAATGGCTACACCTTC

V: TRBV20-1
J: TRBJ2-2
size: few
D: .
CDR3: CGGPGVNPATGELFF
DNA: TGCGGGGGGCCAGGGGTCAACCCGGCCACCGGGGAGCTGTTTTTT

V: TRBV5-1
J: TRBJ2-1
size: many
D: .
CDR3: CASSSGRNNEQFF
DNA: TGCGCCAGCAGCAGCGGACGCAACAATGAGCAGTTCTTC

V: TRBV5-1
J: TRBJ1-1
size: many
D: .
CDR3: CASSPRAGTDEAFF
DNA: TGCGCCAGCAGCCCCCGGGCAGGGACGGATGAAGCTTTCTTT

V: TRBV6-5
J: TRBJ1-4
size: .
D: .
CDR3: CASSYSGGPGWGLFF
DNA: TGTGCCAGCAGTTACTCGGGGGGACCGGGGTGGGGACTGTTTTTT

V: TRBV6-2/TRBV6-3
J: TRBJ2-7
size: .
D: .
CDR3: CASSPGHSADEQYF
DNA: TGTGCCAGCAGTCCGGGACACTCAGCTGACGAGCAGTACTTC

V: TRBV7-3
J: TRBJ2-3
size: few
D: TRBD2
CDR3: CASSPGGGTVNTQYF
DNA: TGTGCCAGCAGCCCTGGCGGGGGGACCGTAAATACGCAGTATTTT

V: TRBV5-1
J: TRBJ2-7
size: .
D: .
CDR3: CASSLAIGSGAAYEQYF
DNA: TGCGCCAGCAGCTTGGCCATTGGGTCAGGGGCGGCATACGAGCAGTACTTC

V: TRBV6-5
J: TRBJ1-1
size: .
D: TRBD1
CDR3: CASSDRGVLNTEAFF
DNA: TGTGCCAGCAGTGACAGGGGGGTACTGAACACTGAAGCTTTCTTT

V: TRBV7-2
J: TRBJ2-3
size: few
D: TRBD2
CDR3: CASSPRGVEGTDTQYF
DNA: TGTGCCAGCAGCCCCCGGGGGGTGGAAGGCACAGATACGCAGTATTTT

V: TRBV7-2
J: TRBJ2-1
size: few
D: .
CDR3: CASSPNGLPGPMQFF
DNA: TGTGCCAGCAGCCCGAACGGGCTCCCCGGGCCAATGCAGTTCTTC

V: TRBV7-9
J: TRBJ2-7
size: few
D: TRBD2
CDR3: CASSLGREQYF
DNA: TGTGCCAGCAGCCTCGGGAGGGAGCAGTACTTC

V: TRBV6-2/TRBV6-3
J: TRBJ2-2
size: few
D: TRBD2
CDR3: CASRGVLERKNTGELFF
DNA: TGTGCCAGCCGGGGGGTTCTTGAGCGTAAGAACACCGGGGAGCTGTTTTTT

V: TRBV5-5
J: TRBJ1-1
size: many
D: .
CDR3: CASSPGPPGGTEAFF
DNA: TGTGCCAGCAGCCCTGGCCCTCCGGGTGGCACTGAAGCTTTCTTT